One sample yielded the 15 T cell receptor beta chains listed below, sequenced in a study of blood T cell repertoires in COVID-19. The assay was immunoSEQ multiplex PCR, and TCRdb's table has in-frame clones only and misses some. This table holds about 60,000 clones, 87% found once. Source material: peripheral blood. These receptors originate from a human donor with acute or convalescent COVID-19. The donor label of this sample is uncertain.

The chain combines TRBV3-1 (or the pseudogene TRBV3-2) with TRBJ2-1; D not resolved. V lost 6 bases to trimming and J lost 3 bases, with 15 bases between them. Germline loops: CDR1 LGHDT, CDR2 YNNKEL (reference sequence). The CDR3 has 15 residues. This chain's CDR3 is CASRVSEASYNEQFF. CDR3 nucleotides: TGTGCCAGCAGGGTCAGTGAGGCCAGCTACAATGAGCAGTTCTTC.

This clone was observed once. The chain is built from TRBV4-2 and TRBJ2-7, with TRBD2 matching 11 bases. CDR3 length: 14 amino acids. CDR1 is LGHNA and CDR2 is YNFKEQ in the germline V gene. J gave up 6 bases and V 2 bases, and 3 bases lay outside the gene matches. CDR3 DNA sequence: TGTGCCAGCAGCCAAACTCTAGCGGGAGGCGAGCAGTACTTC. Translating it yields CASSQTLAGGEQYF.

This clone was detected a few times. The rearrangement joins TRBV7-9 to TRBJ1-2; no definite D call. This CDR3 comprises 13 residues. Germline CDR1 reads SEHNR; CDR2 reads FQNEAQ (reference sequence). V lost 2 bases to trimming and J lost 4 bases, with 8 bases between them. In nucleotides, the CDR3 is TGTGCCAGCAGCTTATCGTCAGTCTATGGCTACACCTTC. It is translated as CASSLSSVYGYTF.

V is TRBV6-5 and J is TRBJ2-5, with D perhaps matching TRBD1 (6 bases). Trimming removed 7 bases from V and 7 bases from J, with 19 bases in between. The CDR3 is 14 residues long. Germline V gene sequence: CDR1 MNHEY, CDR2 SVGAGI. The CDR3 coding sequence is TGTGCCAGCAAAAGGACTTCCGTAGGGGGGACCCAGTACTTC. The encoded protein is CASKRTSVGGTQYF.

The chain links TRBV6-5 to TRBJ2-7; TRBD1 might be the D (5 bases). The CDR3 runs to 12 residues. V was shortened by 6 bases and J by 1 base, with 7 bases between the two germline ends. CDR1 is MNHEY, CDR2 SVGAGI, per germline. CDR3 sequence (DNA): TGTGCCAGCAGGCAGGGTTCCTACGAGCAGTACGTC. Its translation is CASRQGSYEQYV.

The chain has TRBV5-4 and TRBJ2-2; weak D call: TRBD1 (6 bases). Germline-derived CDR1 and CDR2 are SGHNT and YYREEE (reference sequence). The CDR3 runs to 13 residues. V was cut by 3 bases and J by 6 bases, with 9 bases left in between. CDR3: CASSSQGPGELFF. The CDR3 DNA sequence: TGTGCCAGCAGCTCCCAGGGGCCCGGGGAGCTGTTTTTT.

The gene calls are TRBV2 and TRBJ2-2; D may be TRBD1 (5 bases). The CDR3 covers 16 residues. Trimming stripped 0 bases from V and 3 bases from J, with 11 bases between. CDR1 and CDR2 from the germline V gene are SNHLY and FYNNEI. The CDR3 nucleotides read TGTGCCAGCAGTGAAGCGAAGGGGTCAGACACCGGGGAGCTGTTTTTT. This codes for CASSEAKGSDTGELFF.

This chain connects TRBV7-9 to TRBJ1-2; TRBD1 is a possible D gene (5 bases). Germline loops: CDR1 SEHNR, CDR2 FQNEAQ (reference sequence). Deletions cut 5 bases from V and 3 bases from J, with 13 bases between. The CDR3 is made up of 14 amino acids. The CDR3 region is CASSPRDSYYGYTF. The CDR3 nucleotides read TGTGCCAGCAGCCCTAGAGACAGCTACTATGGCTACACCTTC.

The chain is built from TRBV3-1 (or the pseudogene TRBV3-2) and TRBJ2-5; TRBD2 matches at 10 bases. Germline CDR1 LGHDT, CDR2 YNNKEL (reference sequence). Germline trimming cut 0 bases from V and 4 bases from J; bases unmatched to any gene: 5. This CDR3 has 16 residues. The CDR3 protein is CASSQEIAGGVETQYF. The CDR3 region has the DNA TGTGCCAGCAGCCAAGAAATAGCGGGAGGTGTAGAGACCCAGTACTTC.

The chain has TRBV7-8 and TRBJ2-4; D is possibly TRBD2 (5 bases). The CDR3 has 15 residues. CDR1 is SGHVS and CDR2 is FQNEAQ in the germline V gene. V lost 1 base and J lost 9, with 16 bases in between. As DNA, the CDR3 is TGTGCCAGCAGCTTAGAATGGGCTAGCAATGTCATTCAGTACTTC. It is translated as CASSLEWASNVIQYF.

This rearrangement joins TRBV12-3 or TRBV12-4 to TRBJ1-1; no definite D call. V was trimmed by 3 bases and J by 0 bases, leaving 5 bases between them. CDR3 length: 13 residues. CDR3 nucleotide sequence: TGTGCCAGCAGTTTCCAGGTGAACACTGAAGCTTTCTTT. Translating it yields CASSFQVNTEAFF.

V and J are TRBV10-3 and TRBJ1-3; 12 bases are shared with TRBD1. The junction had 12 bases not matched to a gene; V was cut back by 10 bases and J by 8 bases. This CDR3 spans 15 amino acids. The germline V gene has CDR1 ENHRY and CDR2 SYGVKD. This chain's CDR3 is CATATGQGAGDTIYF. Written as DNA, the CDR3 is TGTGCCACAGCAACGGGACAGGGGGCCGGGGACACCATATATTTT.

The chain joins TRBV5-1 to TRBJ1-1, with 7 bases matching TRBD1. This CDR3 is built from 13 residues. Losses at the gene ends were 4 bases for V and 8 bases for J; bases not matched to a gene: 8. Germline-derived CDR1 and CDR2 are SGHRS and YFSETQ. In DNA form, the CDR3 reads TGCGCCAGCAGCCAAGGGACAGCAAGGGAAGCTTTCTTT. Amino acids: CASSQGTAREAFF. Using reference TRBV5-1 and TRBJ1-1 for the parts outside the CDR3, the full variable domain is KAGVTQTPRYLIKTRGQQVTLSCSPISGHRSVSWYQQTPGQGLQFLFEYFSETQRNKGNFPGRFSGRQFSNSRSEMNVSTLELGDSALYLCASSQGTAREAFFGQGTRLTVV.

The rearrangement links TRBV28 to TRBJ2-1, with D possibly matching TRBD2 (5 bases). This CDR3 has 14 residues. The V gene's germline CDR1 is MDHEN and CDR2 SYDVKM. V was cut by 2 bases and J by 5 bases, with 10 bases left in between. This chain's CDR3 is CASSLGPRDNEQFF. The DNA for the CDR3 is TGTGCCAGCAGTTTAGGGCCGAGGGACAATGAGCAGTTCTTC.

The genes are TRBV28 and TRBJ2-7, with D maybe TRBD1 (5 bases). This CDR3 is 13 amino acids long. Trimming shortened V by 6 bases and J by 3 bases, and 12 bases separated the two germline ends. Germline lookup yields CDR1 MDHEN and CDR2 SYDVKM. The CDR3 region is CASRRTSFYEQYF. As DNA, the CDR3 is TGTGCCAGCAGGCGGACAAGCTTCTACGAGCAGTACTTC.